The present T cell receptor (beta chain) was sequenced within a study of blood T cell repertoires in COVID-19. CDR1 and CDR2 from the germline V gene are SGHTA and FQGNSA. V was shortened by 5 bases and J by 9 bases, with 11 bases between the two germline ends. The CDR3 covers 12 residues. Clones were sequenced by immunoSEQ multiplex PCR, and TCRdb holds only the in-frame ones, with some missing. The sample yields about 120,000 clones, around nine tenths seen once. The receptor was isolated from a woman in her forties or fifties with acute or convalescent COVID-19. The chain couples TRBV7-2 to TRBJ2-1; no reliable D call. Sequenced input: peripheral blood. The chain's CDR3 is CASSLQYGEQFF. In DNA form, the CDR3 reads TGTGCCAGCAGCCTGCAATACGGTGAGCAGTTCTTC.